This entry lists 24 T cell receptor beta chains sequenced from one sample in a study of blood T cell repertoires in COVID-19. The method was immunoSEQ multiplex PCR; TCRdb's version includes in-frame clones alone and lacks a portion of them. The sample lists around 140,000 clones, about 80% seen once, with approximately 3.4% in the top ten. Material: peripheral blood. The receptors here all came from a man between 65 and 79 years old who had recovered from COVID-19.

In DNA, the CDR3 is TGCGCCAGCAGCCAAGATCTCGCAGCGGGAGCTTACGAGCAGTACTTC. This encodes CASSQDLAAGAYEQYF. This rearrangement joins TRBV4-1 to TRBJ2-7; the match to TRBD2 covers 8 bases. Trimming removed 0 bases from V and 4 bases from J; junction bases left unmatched: 8. The germline V gene encodes CDR1 MGHRA and CDR2 YSYEKL. The CDR3 sequence is 16 residues long.

J is TRBJ2-5 and V is TRBV2; 10 nucleotides agree with TRBD2. The CDR3 extends over 16 amino acids. Losses at the gene ends were 4 bases for V and 4 bases for J; bases not matched to a gene: 9. Germline assignment: CDR1 SNHLY and CDR2 FYNNEI. The CDR3 region is CASSVGASGSSETQYF. CDR3 DNA: TGTGCCAGCAGTGTGGGGGCTAGCGGGAGTTCAGAGACCCAGTACTTC.

This rearrangement joins TRBV9 to TRBJ1-6, with 10 bases fitting TRBD1. Per the germline V gene, CDR1 is SGDLS and CDR2 is YYNGEE. The CDR3 runs to 19 residues. The V gene end was trimmed by 4 bases and the J gene end by 1 base; junction bases not matched to a gene: 11. The CDR3 here is CASSHPDWDRGSYNSPLHF. DNA for the CDR3: TGTGCCAGCAGCCATCCGGACTGGGACAGGGGTTCCTATAATTCACCCCTCCACTTT.

This chain connects TRBV5-1 to TRBJ2-3; 9 nucleotides match TRBD1. Germline V gene sequence: CDR1 SGHRS, CDR2 YFSETQ. The CDR3 sequence is 14 residues long. The trim removed 3 bases at V and 3 bases at J, leaving 2 bases unmatched. CDR3 bases: TGCGCCAGCAGCTCACAGGGGGCAACAGATACGCAGTATTTT. Its protein product is CASSSQGATDTQYF.

The chain has TRBV4-1 and TRBJ2-3; possible D gene TRBD2, 6 bases. V shed 3 bases and J shed 1 base, with 11 bases lying between them. Germline lookup yields CDR1 MGHRA and CDR2 YSYEKL. This CDR3 contains 15 residues. The CDR3 is CASSHPGVGTDTQYF. The DNA for the CDR3 is TGCGCCAGCAGCCATCCGGGGGTCGGCACAGATACGCAGTATTTT.

This chain links TRBV29-1 with TRBJ1-2, with TRBD1 as a possible D gene (6 bases). V was trimmed by 4 bases and J by 4 bases, leaving 13 bases between them. This CDR3 is built from 13 residues. In germline, CDR1 is SQVTM, CDR2 ANQGSEA. CDR3 DNA: TGCAGCGTTGGGTCGGGACAAACCTATGGCTACACCTTC. Protein: CSVGSGQTYGYTF.

V usage is TRBV30 and J usage is TRBJ2-7; D ambiguous. This CDR3 spans 12 amino acids. Between the trimmed V and J ends, which lost 1 base and 7 bases, there was a span of 11 bases. The germline V gene has CDR1 GTSNPN and CDR2 SVGIG (reference sequence). CDR3 region: CAWSGFREEQYF. The CDR3 nucleotides read TGTGCCTGGAGTGGTTTCCGTGAGGAGCAGTACTTC.

This clone was detected only a few times. The chain employs TRBV19 and TRBJ2-7; 10 bases match TRBD2. This CDR3 region has 16 residues. In germline, CDR1 is LNHDA, CDR2 SQIVND (reference sequence). Germline trimming cut 2 bases from V and 3 bases from J; bases unmatched to any gene: 7. The CDR3 nucleotides are TGTGCCAGTAGTATAACTAGCGGGATAGGCGTCTACGAGCAGTACTTC. This gives the protein CASSITSGIGVYEQYF.

The rearrangement joins TRBV15 to TRBJ2-5; TRBD2 matches 13 bases. Trimming took 0 bases from V and 7 from J; bases not matched to a gene: 8. The germline V gene encodes CDR1 LNHNV and CDR2 YYDKDF (reference sequence). The CDR3 covers 17 residues. CDR3 sequence (DNA): TGTGCCACCAGCAGAGAGGCGGGACTAGCGGGGACGTGGACCCAGTACTTC. Protein sequence: CATSREAGLAGTWTQYF.

The chain links TRBV14 to TRBJ2-3; no definite D call. V lost 2 bases and J lost 6, with 15 bases in between. The CDR3 is 15 amino acids. Germline V CDR1 and CDR2: SGHDN, FVKESK. CDR3 region: CASSQRPRRGDTQYF. The DNA for the CDR3 is TGTGCCAGCAGCCAAAGGCCCCGACGAGGCGATACGCAGTATTTT.

V usage is TRBV5-1 and J usage is TRBJ1-6, with D uncertain. This CDR3 contains 15 residues. CDR1 is SGHRS and CDR2 is YFSETQ in the germline V gene. Deletions cut 3 bases from V and 0 bases from J, with 7 bases between. The CDR3 nucleotides read TGCGCCAGCAGCTCCGGGGTCTCCTATAATTCACCCCTCCACTTT. Protein: CASSSGVSYNSPLHF.

The CDR3, as DNA: TGTGCCAGCTCACCACCCACAGAAAACTTGGGCTATGGCTACACCTTC. This gives the protein CASSPPTENLGYGYTF. This chain connects TRBV18 to TRBJ1-2; D gene uncertain. V lost 0 bases to trimming and J lost 4 bases, with 15 bases between them. CDR3 length: 16 residues. Germline lookup yields CDR1 KGHSH and CDR2 LQKENI. The variable domain in full, with the rest retrieved from reference TRBV18 and TRBJ1-2, is NAGVMQNPRHLVRRRGQEARLRCSPMKGHSHVYWYRQLPEEGLKFMVYLQKENIIDESGMPKERFSAEFPKEGPSILRIQQVVRGDSAAYFCASSPPTENLGYGYTFGSGTRLTVV.

The chain has TRBV7-6 and TRBJ2-5, with 12 bases aligning to TRBD2. V trimming: 5 bases; J trimming: 0 bases; junction bases outside the gene matches: 7. The CDR3 is 17 residues long. Germline assignment: CDR1 SGHVS and CDR2 FNYEAQ. The CDR3 here is CASSPWRLAGDQETQYF. CDR3 nucleotides: TGTGCCAGCAGCCCCTGGCGACTAGCGGGAGACCAAGAGACCCAGTACTTC.

The rearrangement joins TRBV18 to TRBJ2-7; the match to TRBD1 covers 7 bases. From germline, CDR1 is KGHSH and CDR2 LQKENI. This CDR3 comprises 16 residues. Germline trimming cut 6 bases from V and 2 bases from J; bases unmatched to any gene: 13. The CDR3, as DNA: TGTGCCAGCTCCCCAAGTAGAGGGGGCGCAACCTACGAGCAGTACTTC. Protein product: CASSPSRGGATYEQYF.

The chain combines TRBV5-8 with TRBJ1-1; D is perhaps TRBD1 (5 bases). V was shortened by 0 bases and J by 2 bases, with 11 bases between the two germline ends. Germline V gene sequence: CDR1 SGHTS, CDR2 YDEGEE. This CDR3 comprises 15 residues. The CDR3 DNA sequence: TGTGCCAGCAGCTTGGCCAGGGTTTTAAACACTGAAGCTTTCTTT. Protein sequence: CASSLARVLNTEAFF.

The chain has TRBV11-2 and TRBJ1-1; D gene ambiguous. The germline V and J ends were trimmed by 6 bases and 0 bases, with 11 bases remaining between them. This CDR3 is 14 amino acids long. Germline CDR1 reads SGHAT; CDR2 reads FQNNGV. DNA for the CDR3: TGTGCCAGCAGAAGCTCTGTCCTGAACACTGAAGCTTTCTTT. It translates to CASRSSVLNTEAFF.

The chain links TRBV20-1 to TRBJ2-3; perhaps TRBD1 as D (6 bases). This CDR3 comprises 13 residues. Trimming shortened V by 3 bases and J by 6 bases, and 13 bases separated the two germline ends. CDR1 DFQATT and CDR2 SNEGSKA come from the germline V gene (reference sequence). The CDR3 DNA sequence: TGCAGTGCTAGTCTAGTCCAGGGGGATACGCAGTATTTT. Protein product: CSASLVQGDTQYF.

The genes are TRBV28 and TRBJ1-4, with D tentatively TRBD1 (6 bases). Trimming removed 5 bases from V and 8 bases from J, with 18 bases in between. The CDR3 sequence is 15 residues long. Germline V gene data show CDR1 as MDHEN and CDR2 as SYDVKM. The CDR3 sequence: CASSPLGDNNEKLFF. CDR3 sequence (DNA): TGTGCCAGCAGTCCACTAGGGGACAACAACGAAAAACTGTTTTTT.

The chain carries TRBV5-1 and TRBJ2-3, with D maybe TRBD2 (6 bases). Trimming pared 2 bases from V and 5 bases from J, leaving 12 bases between. Per germline, CDR1 SGHRS and CDR2 YFSETQ. The CDR3 is made up of 14 amino acids. The CDR3 nucleotides are TGCGCCAGCAGCTTCGGGACTCCCGGAGATACGCAGTATTTT. This translates into CASSFGTPGDTQYF.

This clone occurred once. V gene TRBV5-6 combines with J gene TRBJ1-4, with 9 positions matching TRBD1. The CDR3 runs 15 residues. V shed 1 base, J shed 7 bases, and the junction held 5 bases outside the gene matches. Germline V gene lookup returns CDR1 SGHDT and CDR2 YYEEEE. The CDR3 sequence: CASSLTGGFSEKLFF. CDR3 nucleotide sequence: TGTGCCAGCAGCTTGACAGGGGGCTTTAGTGAAAAACTGTTTTTT.

This chain uses TRBV18 with TRBJ1-1, with D maybe TRBD1 (6 bases). The CDR3 extends over 15 amino acids. With 2 bases removed from V and 3 bases from J, the gap between germline ends came to 13 bases. Germline V lookup: CDR1 KGHSH, CDR2 LQKENI. CDR3 region: CASSPSSGADTEAFF. The CDR3 region has the DNA TGTGCCAGCTCACCATCCTCAGGGGCAGACACTGAAGCTTTCTTT.

The rearrangement joins TRBV19 to TRBJ2-4; TRBD1 agrees at 9 bases. The CDR3 runs 16 residues. Trimming cost V 3 bases and J 5 bases; bases outside gene matches: 8. The germline gives CDR1 LNHDA, CDR2 SQIVND (reference sequence). The CDR3 bases are TGTGCCAGTAGTATGACGGGACAGGGAAATCAAAACATTCAGTACTTC. Protein sequence: CASSMTGQGNQNIQYF.

The chain recombines TRBV9 with TRBJ2-7; D is perhaps TRBD1 (6 bases). Per the germline V gene, CDR1 is SGDLS and CDR2 is YYNGEE. This CDR3 has 13 residues. Trimming took off 3 bases at V and 2 bases at J, with 9 bases between the two ends. CDR3 coding DNA: TGTGCCAGCAGCGCAGGGACAACCTACGAGCAGTACTTC. Encoded protein: CASSAGTTYEQYF.

Turning to this clone: Other nucleotide sequences in the sample specify the same CDR3. V is TRBV29-1 and J is TRBJ2-7; tentative D call: TRBD1 (5 bases). The germline gives CDR1 SQVTM, CDR2 ANQGSEA. This CDR3 has 11 amino acids. Trimming took off 4 bases at V and 7 bases at J, with 11 bases between the two ends. In nucleotides, the CDR3 is TGCAGCGTTGTTAGGGGTGGTGAGCAGTACTTC. Translating gives CSVVRGGEQYF.